This is a list of T cell receptor beta chains from one sample in a study of cytomegalovirus exposure and HLA in healthy donors. Repertoires were generated with immunoSEQ multiplex PCR, while TCRdb's copy carries only in-frame clones and drops some. Of over 200,000 clones listed, about 91% were seen once; the top ten hold just under 3%. Sequencing used PBMCs. These receptors were collected from a woman in her late teens or twenties in good health and CMV-seronegative. CDR3s include the opening cysteine and the closing phenylalanine or tryptophan. Fields, in order: clone size, D gene, J gene, V gene, CDR3 DNA, CDR3 protein. A D gene is named only where the DNA matches it firmly. Clone size is stated in some rows and not others, as once, few, many or a class when expanded.

clone_size: -; d_call: -; j_call: TRBJ1-5; v_call: TRBV4-3; cdr3_nt: TGCGCCAGCAGCCAAGACAGGGGCAATCAGCCCCAGCATTTT; cdr3_aa: CASSQDRGNQPQHF
clone_size: -; d_call: -; j_call: TRBJ1-4; v_call: TRBV15; cdr3_nt: TGTGCCACCAGCAGAGACATAGGAGGAAAACTGTTTTTT; cdr3_aa: CATSRDIGGKLFF
clone_size: -; d_call: -; j_call: TRBJ1-1; v_call: TRBV6-5; cdr3_nt: TGTGCCAGCAGTTACTCAACGGGAGGGACTGAAGCTTTCTTT; cdr3_aa: CASSYSTGGTEAFF
clone_size: -; d_call: -; j_call: TRBJ2-7; v_call: TRBV27; cdr3_nt: TGTGCCAGCAGTTTGCGTGGTTACCTCTACGAGCAGTACTTC; cdr3_aa: CASSLRGYLYEQYF
clone_size: -; d_call: -; j_call: TRBJ1-1; v_call: TRBV27; cdr3_nt: TGTGCCAGCAGTTTATACGAGGGTAGGACTGAAGCTTTCTTT; cdr3_aa: CASSLYEGRTEAFF
clone_size: -; d_call: -; j_call: TRBJ2-2; v_call: TRBV9; cdr3_nt: TGTGCCAGCAGCTACAGGGACAACACCGGGGAGCTGTTTTTT; cdr3_aa: CASSYRDNTGELFF
clone_size: -; d_call: -; j_call: TRBJ2-5; v_call: TRBV27; cdr3_nt: TGTGCCAGCAGTTTATATAGCAGACTGGAGACCCAGTACTTC; cdr3_aa: CASSLYSRLETQYF
clone_size: -; d_call: TRBD1; j_call: TRBJ2-5; v_call: TRBV18; cdr3_nt: TGTGCCAGCTCACCACCGGGACAGGTAGAGACCCAGTACTTC; cdr3_aa: CASSPPGQVETQYF
clone_size: few; d_call: -; j_call: TRBJ1-5; v_call: TRBV28; cdr3_nt: TGTGCCAGCAGTTTAATTAGGTCAGGGTATTATCAGCCCCAGCATTTT; cdr3_aa: CASSLIRSGYYQPQHF
clone_size: -; d_call: -; j_call: TRBJ1-2; v_call: TRBV6-1; cdr3_nt: TGTGCCAGCAGTGAAAAGGGTGGCAGGGGCGCATCCGGCTACACCTTC; cdr3_aa: CASSEKGGRGASGYTF
clone_size: -; d_call: TRBD1; j_call: TRBJ2-5; v_call: TRBV5-5; cdr3_nt: TGTGCCAGCAGCTTAACAGGGGTATCAGAGACCCAGTACTTC; cdr3_aa: CASSLTGVSETQYF
clone_size: -; d_call: -; j_call: TRBJ2-1; v_call: TRBV9; cdr3_nt: TGTGCCAGCAGCGTAGGAGGCAGAAACAATGAGCAGTTCTTC; cdr3_aa: CASSVGGRNNEQFF
clone_size: -; d_call: TRBD2; j_call: TRBJ2-1; v_call: TRBV30; cdr3_nt: TGTGCCTGGAGTCGAGCGGGGGGAGGGAGGAATGAGCAGTTCTTC; cdr3_aa: CAWSRAGGGRNEQFF
clone_size: -; d_call: -; j_call: TRBJ1-5; v_call: TRBV10-3; cdr3_nt: TGTGCCACGTTCGGAGGGGGGGCGATGCAGCCCCAGCATTTT; cdr3_aa: CATFGGGAMQPQHF
clone_size: once; d_call: TRBD1; j_call: TRBJ2-1; v_call: TRBV2; cdr3_nt: TGTGCCAGCAGTCCGTCTTGGACAGGGGAGCAGTTCTTC; cdr3_aa: CASSPSWTGEQFF
clone_size: -; d_call: -; j_call: TRBJ1-4; v_call: TRBV5-1; cdr3_nt: TGCGCCAGCAGCTTGGGTGGCCTTGGAGATGAAAAACTGTTTTTT; cdr3_aa: CASSLGGLGDEKLFF
clone_size: -; d_call: TRBD2; j_call: TRBJ2-7; v_call: TRBV25-1; cdr3_nt: TGTGCCAGCAGACTAGCGGGGTCCTACGAGCAGTACTTC; cdr3_aa: CASRLAGSYEQYF
clone_size: -; d_call: -; j_call: TRBJ2-7; v_call: TRBV29-1; cdr3_nt: TGCAGCGTTCGGACAGTCTCCTACGAGCAGTACTTC; cdr3_aa: CSVRTVSYEQYF
clone_size: -; d_call: -; j_call: TRBJ2-7; v_call: TRBV2; cdr3_nt: TGTGCCAGCAGAAGTAGAGGGATGTCCTACGAGCAGTACTTC; cdr3_aa: CASRSRGMSYEQYF
clone_size: -; d_call: -; j_call: TRBJ2-5; v_call: TRBV6-1; cdr3_nt: TGTGCCAGCAGTGAATCGATTTCGGGGGGCTGGGAGACCCAGTACTTC; cdr3_aa: CASSESISGGWETQYF
clone_size: -; d_call: TRBD2; j_call: TRBJ2-5; v_call: TRBV7-2; cdr3_nt: TGTGCCAGCAGCGCGACTAGCGGATGGGAGACCCAGTACTTC; cdr3_aa: CASSATSGWETQYF
clone_size: -; d_call: TRBD1; j_call: TRBJ1-1; v_call: TRBV19; cdr3_nt: TGTGCCAGTAGTATACGTCCCGGGACAGGGACCACTGAAGCTTTCTTT; cdr3_aa: CASSIRPGTGTTEAFF
clone_size: -; d_call: TRBD2; j_call: TRBJ2-1; v_call: TRBV27; cdr3_nt: TGTGCCAGCAGTATTCCACTAGCGGGGTTCAATGAGCAGTTCTTC; cdr3_aa: CASSIPLAGFNEQFF
clone_size: -; d_call: -; j_call: TRBJ2-2; v_call: TRBV28; cdr3_nt: TGTGCCAGCAGTACCCTGACAGGAGGAACCGGGGAGCTGTTTTTT; cdr3_aa: CASSTLTGGTGELFF
clone_size: -; d_call: TRBD2; j_call: TRBJ2-3; v_call: TRBV14; cdr3_nt: TGTGCCAGCAGCCGCGGGAGGGCCGGTACAGATACGCAGTATTTT; cdr3_aa: CASSRGRAGTDTQYF
clone_size: -; d_call: -; j_call: TRBJ2-1; v_call: TRBV27; cdr3_nt: TGTGCCAGCAGCTCGACAGGCCCTCACAATGAGCAGTTCTTC; cdr3_aa: CASSSTGPHNEQFF
clone_size: -; d_call: -; j_call: TRBJ2-1; v_call: TRBV6-1; cdr3_nt: TGTGCCAGCAGTGAAGGGGGGGATTTGACCTACAATGAGCAGTTCTTC; cdr3_aa: CASSEGGDLTYNEQFF
clone_size: -; d_call: TRBD2; j_call: TRBJ2-1; v_call: TRBV30; cdr3_nt: TGTGCCTGGAGTCCCGGACTAGCGGGGTACAATGAGCAGTTCTTC; cdr3_aa: CAWSPGLAGYNEQFF
clone_size: -; d_call: TRBD2; j_call: TRBJ2-1; v_call: TRBV27; cdr3_nt: TGTGCCAGCAGCTCCCCAGCGGGAGGGCTAGGGAATGAGCAGTTCTTC; cdr3_aa: CASSSPAGGLGNEQFF
clone_size: -; d_call: -; j_call: TRBJ2-7; v_call: TRBV5-4; cdr3_nt: TGTGCCAGCAGCGGGGAACTAGCACCACTCTACGAGCAGTACTTC; cdr3_aa: CASSGELAPLYEQYF
clone_size: -; d_call: -; j_call: TRBJ2-7; v_call: TRBV7-9; cdr3_nt: TGTGCCAGCAGCGCACCTAACTACGAGCAGTACTTC; cdr3_aa: CASSAPNYEQYF
clone_size: -; d_call: -; j_call: TRBJ2-5; v_call: TRBV30; cdr3_nt: TGTGCCTGGAGTGAAACAGGGATGAGTGAGACCCAGTACTTC; cdr3_aa: CAWSETGMSETQYF
clone_size: -; d_call: TRBD2; j_call: TRBJ2-3; v_call: TRBV7-2; cdr3_nt: TGTGCCAGCAGCTTAGTTTCAGCGGGAGGCGACACAGATACGCAGTATTTT; cdr3_aa: CASSLVSAGGDTDTQYF
clone_size: -; d_call: -; j_call: TRBJ1-1; v_call: TRBV5-1; cdr3_nt: TGCGCCAGCAGCCTGTCAGGCGGGGGAAACACTGAAGCTTTCTTT; cdr3_aa: CASSLSGGGNTEAFF
clone_size: -; d_call: -; j_call: TRBJ2-2; v_call: TRBV2; cdr3_nt: TGTGCCAGCAGAGCCCGCGAGGGCAGCTTCGGGGAGCTGTTTTTT; cdr3_aa: CASRAREGSFGELFF
clone_size: -; d_call: -; j_call: TRBJ2-6; v_call: TRBV2; cdr3_nt: TGTGCCAGCAACAGACGAACCTCTGGGGCCAACGTCCTGACTTTC; cdr3_aa: CASNRRTSGANVLTF
clone_size: -; d_call: -; j_call: TRBJ2-7; v_call: TRBV27; cdr3_nt: TGTGCCAGCAGTTTATCAGGCAGGGCGTCCGGCGAGCAGTACTTC; cdr3_aa: CASSLSGRASGEQYF
clone_size: -; d_call: TRBD1; j_call: TRBJ2-7; v_call: TRBV19; cdr3_nt: TGTGCCAGTAGTACCATAGCGGGACAGGGGGAGCAGTACTTC; cdr3_aa: CASSTIAGQGEQYF
clone_size: -; d_call: -; j_call: TRBJ2-5; v_call: TRBV6-1; cdr3_nt: TGTGCCAGCAGAATGGGAGTACAAGAGACCCAGTACTTC; cdr3_aa: CASRMGVQETQYF
clone_size: once; d_call: TRBD2; j_call: TRBJ2-5; v_call: TRBV5-6; cdr3_nt: TGTGCCAGCAGCTGGGCGGGAGTCCTAGGCGAGACCCAGTACTTC; cdr3_aa: CASSWAGVLGETQYF
clone_size: -; d_call: -; j_call: TRBJ2-5; v_call: TRBV9; cdr3_nt: TGTGCCAGCAGCGTCGGGACTTTTGAAGAGACCCAGTACTTC; cdr3_aa: CASSVGTFEETQYF
clone_size: -; d_call: TRBD2; j_call: TRBJ2-7; v_call: TRBV4-2; cdr3_nt: TGTGCCAGCAGCCAAGGGCGGGAGGGCCTCTACGAGCAGTACTTC; cdr3_aa: CASSQGREGLYEQYF
clone_size: -; d_call: TRBD1; j_call: TRBJ2-7; v_call: TRBV18; cdr3_nt: TGTGCCAGCTCACCCGGACAGGGAGCGTACGAGCAGTACTTC; cdr3_aa: CASSPGQGAYEQYF
clone_size: -; d_call: TRBD1; j_call: TRBJ2-5; v_call: TRBV18; cdr3_nt: TGTGCCAGCTCACCACTAGGACAGGGGGCACAAGAGACCCAGTACTTC; cdr3_aa: CASSPLGQGAQETQYF
clone_size: -; d_call: -; j_call: TRBJ2-5; v_call: TRBV27; cdr3_nt: TGTGCCAGCAGTCTCAACTCCCTCACGGACAGCAGCCGTCAAGAGACCCAGTACTTC; cdr3_aa: CASSLNSLTDSSRQETQYF
clone_size: -; d_call: -; j_call: TRBJ2-5; v_call: TRBV27; cdr3_nt: TGTGCCAGCAGTCTTAGTTGGGAGCCGAAGACCCAGTACTTC; cdr3_aa: CASSLSWEPKTQYF
clone_size: -; d_call: TRBD1; j_call: TRBJ2-7; v_call: TRBV19; cdr3_nt: TGTGCCAGTAGAGGGGGACAGGGTATAGTCAAACGGGGCTACGAGCAGTACTTC; cdr3_aa: CASRGGQGIVKRGYEQYF
clone_size: -; d_call: TRBD1; j_call: TRBJ1-5; v_call: TRBV11-2; cdr3_nt: TGTGCCAGCAGCCAAGGGACAGGGTTCAATCAGCCCCAGCATTTT; cdr3_aa: CASSQGTGFNQPQHF
clone_size: -; d_call: -; j_call: TRBJ1-1; v_call: TRBV27; cdr3_nt: TGTGCCAGCGCGACAAATTCTCAGGGTAGTTGGAACACTGAAGCTTTCTTT; cdr3_aa: CASATNSQGSWNTEAFF
clone_size: -; d_call: -; j_call: TRBJ1-2; v_call: TRBV28; cdr3_nt: TGTGCCAGCAGTCCGGGGACATTCGCTGGTGGCTACACCTTC; cdr3_aa: CASSPGTFAGGYTF
clone_size: -; d_call: TRBD1; j_call: TRBJ2-1; v_call: TRBV18; cdr3_nt: TGTGCCAGCTCAGACTTCAAAACGGGACAGGATGTGTTCTTC; cdr3_aa: CASSDFKTGQDVFF
clone_size: -; d_call: -; j_call: TRBJ2-3; v_call: TRBV7-9; cdr3_nt: TGTGCCAGCAGCTTATTAGACTTCACTAGCACAGATACGCAGTATTTT; cdr3_aa: CASSLLDFTSTDTQYF
clone_size: -; d_call: TRBD2; j_call: TRBJ2-3; v_call: TRBV27; cdr3_nt: TGTGCCAGCAGTCACGGACTAGCGGGGGTGGCAGATACGCAGTATTTT; cdr3_aa: CASSHGLAGVADTQYF
clone_size: -; d_call: -; j_call: TRBJ2-7; v_call: TRBV7-7; cdr3_nt: TGTGCTAGCAGCTTAGAAGCTACAAAGGGGCATTGCGAGCAGTACTTC; cdr3_aa: CASSLEATKGHCEQYF
clone_size: -; d_call: TRBD2; j_call: TRBJ2-3; v_call: TRBV4-1; cdr3_nt: TGCGCCAGCAGCCAAGGGCGGGAGACAGATACGCAGTATTTT; cdr3_aa: CASSQGRETDTQYF
clone_size: -; d_call: TRBD2; j_call: TRBJ2-3; v_call: TRBV27; cdr3_nt: TGTGCCAGCAGTGTGCTGCGTAGCGGGGGGGGTACAGATACGCAGTATTTT; cdr3_aa: CASSVLRSGGGTDTQYF
clone_size: -; d_call: -; j_call: TRBJ1-1; v_call: TRBV28; cdr3_nt: TGTGCCAGCAGTAGAAGGGGGGCTTTCTTT; cdr3_aa: CASSRRGAFF
clone_size: -; d_call: -; j_call: TRBJ1-2; v_call: TRBV6-6; cdr3_nt: TGTGCCAACAGTTACGGGACCTCCGGGGGCTATGGCTACACCTTC; cdr3_aa: CANSYGTSGGYGYTF
clone_size: -; d_call: TRBD2; j_call: TRBJ2-5; v_call: TRBV27; cdr3_nt: TGTGCCAGCAGTTTTCGGGGAGGGCCCGGAGAGACCCAGTACTTC; cdr3_aa: CASSFRGGPGETQYF
clone_size: -; d_call: -; j_call: TRBJ2-7; v_call: TRBV28; cdr3_nt: TGTGCCAGCAGTTTGGGACTGACTTACGAGCAGTACTTC; cdr3_aa: CASSLGLTYEQYF